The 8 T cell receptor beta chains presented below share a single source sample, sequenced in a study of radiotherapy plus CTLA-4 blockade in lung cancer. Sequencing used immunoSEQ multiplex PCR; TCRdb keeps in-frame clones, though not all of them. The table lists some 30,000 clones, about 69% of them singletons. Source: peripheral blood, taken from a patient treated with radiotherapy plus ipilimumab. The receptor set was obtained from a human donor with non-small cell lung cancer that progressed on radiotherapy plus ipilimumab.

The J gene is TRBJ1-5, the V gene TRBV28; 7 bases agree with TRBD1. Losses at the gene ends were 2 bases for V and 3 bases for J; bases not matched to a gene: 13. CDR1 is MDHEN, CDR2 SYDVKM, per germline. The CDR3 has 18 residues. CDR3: CASSLPRRGQGINQPQHF. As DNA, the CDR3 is TGTGCCAGCAGTTTACCCCGGAGGGGGCAGGGGATCAATCAGCCCCAGCATTTT.

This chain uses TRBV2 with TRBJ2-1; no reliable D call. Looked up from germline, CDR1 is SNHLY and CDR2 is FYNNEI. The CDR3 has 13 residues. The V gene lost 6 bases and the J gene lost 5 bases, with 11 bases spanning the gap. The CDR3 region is CASSADQNNEQFF. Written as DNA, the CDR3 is TGTGCCAGCAGCGCCGACCAAAACAATGAGCAGTTCTTC.

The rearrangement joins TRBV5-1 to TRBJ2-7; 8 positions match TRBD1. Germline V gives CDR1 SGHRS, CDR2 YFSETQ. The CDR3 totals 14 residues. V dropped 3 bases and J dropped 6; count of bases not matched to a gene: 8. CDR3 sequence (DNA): TGCGCCAGCAGCTGGGGGACAGGAATCCTCGAGCAGTACTTC. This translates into CASSWGTGILEQYF.

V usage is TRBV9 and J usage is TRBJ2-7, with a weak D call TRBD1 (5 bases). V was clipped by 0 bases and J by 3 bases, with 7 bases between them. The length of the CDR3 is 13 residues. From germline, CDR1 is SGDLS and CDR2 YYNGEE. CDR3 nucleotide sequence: TGTGCCAGCAGCGTAGAAACAGGCTACGAGCAGTACTTC. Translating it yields CASSVETGYEQYF.

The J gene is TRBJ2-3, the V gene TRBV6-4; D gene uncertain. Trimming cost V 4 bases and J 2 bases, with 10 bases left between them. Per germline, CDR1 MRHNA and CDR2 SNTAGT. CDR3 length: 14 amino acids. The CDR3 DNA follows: TGTGCCAGCAGTGGGGGTAGGGACACAGATACGCAGTATTTT. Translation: CASSGGRDTDTQYF.

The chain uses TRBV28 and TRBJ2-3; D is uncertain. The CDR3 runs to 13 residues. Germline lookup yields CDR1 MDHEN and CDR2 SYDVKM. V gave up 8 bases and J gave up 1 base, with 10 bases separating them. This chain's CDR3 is CASSPGGTDTQYF. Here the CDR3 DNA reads TGTGCCAGCTCCCCGGGCGGCACAGATACGCAGTATTTT.

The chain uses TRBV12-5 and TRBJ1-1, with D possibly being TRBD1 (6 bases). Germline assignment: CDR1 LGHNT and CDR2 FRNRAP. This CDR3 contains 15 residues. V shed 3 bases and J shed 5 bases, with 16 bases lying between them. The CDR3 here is CASGLGGAAETEAFF. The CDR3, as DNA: TGTGCTAGTGGTTTAGGGGGGGCGGCGGAAACTGAAGCTTTCTTT.

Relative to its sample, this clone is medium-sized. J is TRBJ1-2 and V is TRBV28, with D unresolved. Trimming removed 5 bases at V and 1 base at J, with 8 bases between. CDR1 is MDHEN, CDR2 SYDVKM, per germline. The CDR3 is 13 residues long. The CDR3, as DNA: TGTGCCAGCAGTCTGGGGATTAACTATGGCTACACCTTC. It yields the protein CASSLGINYGYTF.